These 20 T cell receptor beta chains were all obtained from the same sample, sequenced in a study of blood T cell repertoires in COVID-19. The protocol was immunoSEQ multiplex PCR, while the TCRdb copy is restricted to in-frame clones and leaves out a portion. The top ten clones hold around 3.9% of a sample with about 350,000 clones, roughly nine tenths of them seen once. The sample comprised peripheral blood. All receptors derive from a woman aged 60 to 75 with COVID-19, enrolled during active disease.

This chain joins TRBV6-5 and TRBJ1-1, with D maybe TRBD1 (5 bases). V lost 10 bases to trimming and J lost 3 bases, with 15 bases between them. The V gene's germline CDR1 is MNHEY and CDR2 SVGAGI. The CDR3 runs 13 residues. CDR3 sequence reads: CAIQGEKDTEAFF. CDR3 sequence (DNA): TGTGCCATCCAGGGTGAGAAGGACACTGAAGCTTTCTTT.

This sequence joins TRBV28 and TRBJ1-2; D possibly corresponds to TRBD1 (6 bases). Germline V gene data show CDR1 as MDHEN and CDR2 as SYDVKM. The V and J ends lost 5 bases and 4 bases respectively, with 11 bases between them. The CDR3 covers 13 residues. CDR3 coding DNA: TGTGCCAGCAGTACAGGGTGGATCTATGGCTACACCTTC. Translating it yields CASSTGWIYGYTF.

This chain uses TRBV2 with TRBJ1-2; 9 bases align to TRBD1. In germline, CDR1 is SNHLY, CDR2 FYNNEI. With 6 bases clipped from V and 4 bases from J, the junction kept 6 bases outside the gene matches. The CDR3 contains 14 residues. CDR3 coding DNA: TGTGCCAGCAGGGGGGACAGGGACCTCTATGGCTACACCTTC. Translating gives CASRGDRDLYGYTF.

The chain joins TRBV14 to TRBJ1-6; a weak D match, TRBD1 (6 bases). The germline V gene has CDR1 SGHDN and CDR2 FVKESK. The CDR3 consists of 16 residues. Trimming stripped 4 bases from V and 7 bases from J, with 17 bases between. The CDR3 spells CASSLLGGADNSPLHF. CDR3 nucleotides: TGTGCCAGCAGCCTCCTTGGGGGCGCTGACAATTCACCCCTCCACTTT.

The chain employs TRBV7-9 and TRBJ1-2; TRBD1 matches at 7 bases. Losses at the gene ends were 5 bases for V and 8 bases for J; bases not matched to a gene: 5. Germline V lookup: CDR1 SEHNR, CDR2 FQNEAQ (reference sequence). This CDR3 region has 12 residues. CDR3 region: CASSTGVVGYTF. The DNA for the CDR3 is TGTGCCAGCAGCACAGGGGTGGTGGGCTACACCTTC.

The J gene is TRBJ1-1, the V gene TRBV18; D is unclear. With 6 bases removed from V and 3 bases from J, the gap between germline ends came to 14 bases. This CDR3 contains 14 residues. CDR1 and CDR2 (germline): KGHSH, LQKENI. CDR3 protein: CASSLSLGDTEAFF. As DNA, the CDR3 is TGTGCCAGCTCTCTATCCCTCGGGGACACTGAAGCTTTCTTT.

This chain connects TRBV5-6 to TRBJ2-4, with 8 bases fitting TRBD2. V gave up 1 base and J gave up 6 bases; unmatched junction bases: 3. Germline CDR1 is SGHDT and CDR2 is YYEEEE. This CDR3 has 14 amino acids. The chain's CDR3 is CASSLREGGNIQYF. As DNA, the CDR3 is TGTGCCAGCAGCTTGCGGGAGGGCGGAAACATTCAGTACTTC.

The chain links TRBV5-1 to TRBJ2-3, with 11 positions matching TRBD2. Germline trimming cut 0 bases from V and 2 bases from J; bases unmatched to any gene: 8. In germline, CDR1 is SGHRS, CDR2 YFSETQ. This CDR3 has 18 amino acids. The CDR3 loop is CASSLGLAGGQPTDTQYF. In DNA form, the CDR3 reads TGCGCCAGCAGCTTGGGCCTAGCGGGGGGCCAGCCCACAGATACGCAGTATTTT.

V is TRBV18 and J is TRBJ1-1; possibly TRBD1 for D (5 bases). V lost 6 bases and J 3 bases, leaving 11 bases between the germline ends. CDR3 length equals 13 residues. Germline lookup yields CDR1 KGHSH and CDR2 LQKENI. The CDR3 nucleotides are TGTGCCAGCTCCGCCAGGGCGGACACTGAAGCTTTCTTT. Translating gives CASSARADTEAFF.

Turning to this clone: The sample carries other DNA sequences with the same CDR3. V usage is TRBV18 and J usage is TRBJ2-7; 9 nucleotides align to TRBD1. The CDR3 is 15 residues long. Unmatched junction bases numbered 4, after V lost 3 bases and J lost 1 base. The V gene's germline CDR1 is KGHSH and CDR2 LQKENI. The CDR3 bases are TGTGCCAGCTCACCCGCCGGGACAGGGTCCTACGAGCAGTACTTC. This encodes CASSPAGTGSYEQYF.

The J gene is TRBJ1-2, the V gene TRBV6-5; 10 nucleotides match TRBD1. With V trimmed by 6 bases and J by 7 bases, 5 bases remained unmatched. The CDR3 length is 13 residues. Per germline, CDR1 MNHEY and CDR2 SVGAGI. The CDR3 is CASRKTGGAGYTF. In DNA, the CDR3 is TGTGCCAGCAGGAAGACAGGGGGCGCTGGCTACACCTTC.

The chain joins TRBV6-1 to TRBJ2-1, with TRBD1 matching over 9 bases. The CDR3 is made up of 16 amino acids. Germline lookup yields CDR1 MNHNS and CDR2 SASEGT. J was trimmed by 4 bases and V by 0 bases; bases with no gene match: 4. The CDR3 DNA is TGTGCCAGCAGTGAAGCAGTGGGACAGGGTTACAATGAGCAGTTCTTC. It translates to CASSEAVGQGYNEQFF.

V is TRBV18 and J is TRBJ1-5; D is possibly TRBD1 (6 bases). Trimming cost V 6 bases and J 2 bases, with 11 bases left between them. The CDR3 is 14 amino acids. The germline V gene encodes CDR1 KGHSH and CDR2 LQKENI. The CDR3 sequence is CASSRSGGNQPQHF. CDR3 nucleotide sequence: TGTGCCAGCTCGCGATCAGGGGGCAATCAGCCCCAGCATTTT.

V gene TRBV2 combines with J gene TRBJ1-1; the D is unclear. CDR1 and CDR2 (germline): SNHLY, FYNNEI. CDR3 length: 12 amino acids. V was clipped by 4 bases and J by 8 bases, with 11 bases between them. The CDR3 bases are TGTGCCAGCAGTGTTCAGTCATGGGAAGCTTTCTTT. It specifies CASSVQSWEAFF.

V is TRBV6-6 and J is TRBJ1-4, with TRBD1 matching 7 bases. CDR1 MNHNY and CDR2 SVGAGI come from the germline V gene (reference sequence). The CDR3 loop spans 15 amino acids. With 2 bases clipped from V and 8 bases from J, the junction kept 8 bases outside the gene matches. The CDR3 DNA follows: TGTGCCAGCAGTTACCCGCAGGGGGGTGACGAAAAACTGTTTTTT. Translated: CASSYPQGGDEKLFF.

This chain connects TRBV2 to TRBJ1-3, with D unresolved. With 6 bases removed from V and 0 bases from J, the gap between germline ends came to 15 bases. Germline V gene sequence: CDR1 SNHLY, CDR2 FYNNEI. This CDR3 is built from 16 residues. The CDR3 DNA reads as TGTGCCAGCAGGGGTGACATGACATACTCTGGAAACACCATATATTTT. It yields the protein CASRGDMTYSGNTIYF.

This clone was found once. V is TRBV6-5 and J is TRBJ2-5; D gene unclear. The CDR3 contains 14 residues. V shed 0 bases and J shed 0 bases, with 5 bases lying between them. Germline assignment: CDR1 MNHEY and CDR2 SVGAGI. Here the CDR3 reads CASSYSTNQETQYF. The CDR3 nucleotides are TGTGCCAGCAGTTACTCGACAAACCAAGAGACCCAGTACTTC.

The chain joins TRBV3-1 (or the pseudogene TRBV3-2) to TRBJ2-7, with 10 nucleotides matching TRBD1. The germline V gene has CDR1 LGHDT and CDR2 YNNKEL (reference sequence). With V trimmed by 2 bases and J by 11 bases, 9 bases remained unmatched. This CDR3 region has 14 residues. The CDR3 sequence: CASSQRGQGSSKYF. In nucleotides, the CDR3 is TGTGCCAGCAGCCAAAGGGGACAGGGGTCTTCAAAGTACTTC.

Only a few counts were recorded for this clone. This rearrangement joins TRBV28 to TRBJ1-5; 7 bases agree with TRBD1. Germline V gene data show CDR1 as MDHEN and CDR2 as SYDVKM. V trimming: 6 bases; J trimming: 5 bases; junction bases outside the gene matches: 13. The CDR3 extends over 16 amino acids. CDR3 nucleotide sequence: TGTGCCAGCAGGCCTAACAGGGGCCCGATCCATCAGCCCCAGCATTTT. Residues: CASRPNRGPIHQPQHF.

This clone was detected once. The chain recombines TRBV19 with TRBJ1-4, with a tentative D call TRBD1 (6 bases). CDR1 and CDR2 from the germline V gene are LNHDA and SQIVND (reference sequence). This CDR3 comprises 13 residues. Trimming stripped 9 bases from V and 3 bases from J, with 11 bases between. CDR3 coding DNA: TGTGCCAGGGGTGGGGGCTCTAATGAAAAACTGTTTTTT. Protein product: CARGGGSNEKLFF.